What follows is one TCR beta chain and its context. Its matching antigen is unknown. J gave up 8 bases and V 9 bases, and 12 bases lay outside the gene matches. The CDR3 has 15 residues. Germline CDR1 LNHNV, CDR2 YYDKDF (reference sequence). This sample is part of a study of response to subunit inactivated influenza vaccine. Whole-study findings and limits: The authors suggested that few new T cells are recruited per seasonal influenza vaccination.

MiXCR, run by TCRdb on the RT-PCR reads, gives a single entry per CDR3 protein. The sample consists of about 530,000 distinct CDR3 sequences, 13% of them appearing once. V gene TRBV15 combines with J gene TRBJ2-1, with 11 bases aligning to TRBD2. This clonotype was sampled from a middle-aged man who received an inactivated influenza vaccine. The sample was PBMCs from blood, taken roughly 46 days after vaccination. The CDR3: CATRNGIAGGHEQFF. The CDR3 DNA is TGTGCCACTCGCAACGGAATAGCGGGGGGGCATGAGCAGTTCTTC.